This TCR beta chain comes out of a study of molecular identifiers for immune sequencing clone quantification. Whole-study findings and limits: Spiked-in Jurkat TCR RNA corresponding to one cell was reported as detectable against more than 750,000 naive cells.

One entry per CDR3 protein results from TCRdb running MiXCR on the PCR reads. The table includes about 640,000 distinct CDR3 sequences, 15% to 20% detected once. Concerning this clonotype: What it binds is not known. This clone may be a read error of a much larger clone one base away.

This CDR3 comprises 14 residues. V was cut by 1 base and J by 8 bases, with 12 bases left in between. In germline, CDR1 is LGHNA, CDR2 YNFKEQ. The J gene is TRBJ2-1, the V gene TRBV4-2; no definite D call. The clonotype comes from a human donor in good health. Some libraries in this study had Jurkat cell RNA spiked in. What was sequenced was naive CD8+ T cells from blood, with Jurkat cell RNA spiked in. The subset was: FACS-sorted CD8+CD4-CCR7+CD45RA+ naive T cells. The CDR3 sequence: CASSQVVQFDEQFF. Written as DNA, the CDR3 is TGTGCCAGCAGCCAAGTAGTCCAGTTCGATGAGCAGTTCTTC.